This T cell receptor beta chain was sequenced during a study of cytomegalovirus exposure and HLA in healthy donors. The study's findings and limits: A missense variant in DCLRE1C was later tied to TCR beta V- and J-gene trimming.

In the PCR, 60 Vbeta and 13 Jbeta primers were used. Some clones are missing from TCRdb's copy, which holds only in-frame ones; the method was immunoSEQ multiplex PCR. Among tens of thousands of clones listed, 74% were seen once. From germline, CDR1 is SEHNR and CDR2 FQNEAQ (reference sequence). V lost 5 bases, J lost 5 bases, and 12 bases lay in between. The CDR3 spans 14 residues. This clone was recorded once. Its antigen is unidentified. This clonotype originated in a man under 40 in good health and CMV-seronegative. This chain joins TRBV7-9 and TRBJ2-2; D possibly corresponds to TRBD2 (5 bases). What was sequenced was PBMCs. The CDR3 reads CASSVGDWTGELFF. CDR3 DNA sequence: TGTGCCAGCAGCGTCGGGGATTGGACCGGGGAGCTGTTTTTT. Drawing the rest from reference TRBV7-9 and TRBJ2-2, the complete variable domain is DTGVSQNPRHKITKRGQNVTFRCDPISEHNRLYWYRQTLGQGPEFLTYFQNEAQLEKSRLLSDRFSAERPKGSFSTLEIQRTEQGDSAMYLCASSVGDWTGELFFGEGSRLTVL.